The next 29 T cell receptor beta chains were all read from a single sample in a study of neurological immune-mediated disorders. A single record per CDR3 protein comes from TCRdb applying MiXCR to the 5' RACE reads. This table has roughly 50,000 distinct CDR3 sequences, 10% to 15% appearing once. Sample: PBMCs. Receptors were obtained from a woman aged 60-75 years with HTLV-1-associated myelopathy (HAM/TSP).

This clonotype was seen many times. This chain links TRBV28 with TRBJ2-6; D gene unclear. V dropped 5 bases and J dropped 0 bases, with 2 bases sitting between them. Germline V gene data show CDR1 as MDHEN and CDR2 as SYDVKM. The CDR3 sequence is 13 residues long. The CDR3 reads CASSDSGANVLTF. DNA of the CDR3: TGTGCCAGCAGTGACTCTGGGGCCAACGTCCTGACTTTC.

This clonotype has a count of ten or more. V gene TRBV28 combines with J gene TRBJ2-7; D is perhaps TRBD2 (6 bases). Germline CDR1 MDHEN, CDR2 SYDVKM. V was pared by 5 bases and J by 7 bases, with 21 bases between. The CDR3 is made up of 15 amino acids. CDR3 coding DNA: TGTGCCAGCAGTATACAGACACGGGGGACGAAGGAGCAGTACTTC. This codes for CASSIQTRGTKEQYF. Variable domain in full (rest from reference TRBV28 and TRBJ2-7): DVKVTQSSRYLVKRTGEKVFLECVQDMDHENMFWYRQDPGLGLRLIYFSYDVKMKEKGDIPEGYSVSREKKERFSLILESASTNQTSMYLCASSIQTRGTKEQYFGPGTRLTVT.

This clonotype came up many times. The chain is built from TRBV28 and TRBJ2-2; 9 nucleotides line up with TRBD1. After removal of 5 bases from V and 1 base from J, the junction contained 2 bases not matched to a gene. This CDR3 has 15 residues. Germline assignment: CDR1 MDHEN and CDR2 SYDVKM. CDR3 in DNA: TGTGCCAGCAGTCCGGGACAGGGGAACACCGGGGAGCTGTTTTTT. Translated, it gives CASSPGQGNTGELFF.

This clonotype was found many times. V usage is TRBV15 and J usage is TRBJ2-1, with 7 nucleotides matching TRBD2. The germline gives CDR1 LNHNV, CDR2 YYDKDF (reference sequence). V dropped 6 bases and J dropped 4; count of bases not matched to a gene: 9. This CDR3 spans 15 amino acids. The chain's CDR3 is CATSGLAAPYNEQFF. DNA of the CDR3: TGTGCCACCAGTGGTCTAGCGGCACCATACAATGAGCAGTTCTTC.

There are many counts of this clonotype. The rearrangement links TRBV9 to TRBJ1-5; D may be TRBD1 (5 bases). Germline CDR1 SGDLS, CDR2 YYNGEE. CDR3 length: 14 residues. V was clipped by 0 bases and J by 7 bases, with 11 bases between them. CDR3 bases: TGTGCCAGCAGCGTAGACGGGGCAGGGCAGCCCCAGCATTTT. This codes for CASSVDGAGQPQHF.

This clonotype was seen only a few times. Mismatch with germline at one junction end may stem from a read error. The V and J genes are TRBV10-1 and TRBJ2-1; D uncertain. The V gene's germline CDR1 is WNHNN and CDR2 SYGVQD (reference sequence). This CDR3 is 15 amino acids long. The CDR3 sequence: CAGSEDPPAYNEQFF. For the CDR3, the DNA is TGCGCCGGCAGTGAGGACCCGCCAGCCTACAATGAGCAGTTCTTC.

This clonotype was found many times. The V call is TRBV3-1, the J call TRBJ2-1; D not certain. V gave up 0 bases and J gave up 4 bases, with 19 bases separating them. Germline loops: CDR1 LGHDT, CDR2 YNNKEL (reference sequence). This CDR3 is built from 18 residues. CDR3 protein: CASSQEEVVPAAYNEQFF. The CDR3 DNA reads as TGTGCCAGCAGCCAAGAAGAAGTCGTCCCCGCGGCGTACAATGAGCAGTTCTTC.

There are many counts of this clonotype. V gene TRBV28 combines with J gene TRBJ2-7; 10 bases are a match to TRBD2. Unmatched junction bases numbered 6, after V lost 3 bases and J lost 1 base. Per the germline V gene, CDR1 is MDHEN and CDR2 is SYDVKM. The CDR3 consists of 16 residues. Written as DNA, the CDR3 is TGTGCCAGCAGTTTGGGACTAGCGCAGACTTCCTACGAGCAGTACTTC. Translating gives CASSLGLAQTSYEQYF.

Of note for this clonotype: A much larger clonotype is one base distant, so this may be a read error. The rearrangement links TRBV25-1 to TRBJ2-5; D remains ambiguous. This CDR3 comprises 13 residues. The germline CDR1 and CDR2 sequences are MGHDK and SYGVNS. The DNA of the CDR3 is TGTGTCAGCCGTCCGTCCGTTCGAGAGACCCAGTACTTC. Residues: CVSRPSVRETQYF.

The rearrangement uses TRBV7-8 and TRBJ2-1; 12 bases map to TRBD2. The CDR3 runs to 15 residues. Germline assignment: CDR1 SGHVS and CDR2 FQNEAQ. With V trimmed by 3 bases and J by 8 bases, 5 bases remained unmatched. The CDR3 loop is CASSFETSGSHEQFF. The CDR3 DNA sequence: TGTGCCAGCAGCTTTGAGACTAGCGGGAGCCATGAGCAGTTCTTC.

In this sample, this clonotype turned up many times. The V and J genes are TRBV29-1 and TRBJ2-5; TRBD1 might be the D (6 bases). The ends were cut back, 6 bases at V and 9 bases at J, with 35 bases in the middle. The CDR3 runs to 18 residues. Germline loops: CDR1 SQVTM, CDR2 ANQGSEA. Here the CDR3 reads CSVPQTRDTIPHGVAQYF. CDR3 nucleotides: TGCAGCGTACCACAAACCCGGGACACCATACCGCACGGGGTGGCCCAGTACTTC.

This clonotype was observed at least ten times. The chain's CDR3 is CASSFYGSNYGYTF. In DNA form, the CDR3 reads TGTGCCAGCAGCTTCTACGGGAGTAACTATGGCTACACCTTC. The chain has TRBV5-6 and TRBJ1-2; no clear D. The V end was cut by 2 bases, the J end by 1 base, with 9 bases between. Looked up from germline, CDR1 is SGHDT and CDR2 is YYEEEE. CDR3 length: 14 residues.

This clonotype was found many times. The chain carries TRBV29-1 and TRBJ2-5; D is uncertain. The CDR3 length is 13 residues. Trimming removed 2 bases at V and 2 bases at J, with 9 bases between. From germline, CDR1 is SQVTM and CDR2 ANQGSEA. The CDR3 DNA follows: TGCAGCGTTGAAACGGCAGCACAAGAGACCCAGTACTTC. It specifies CSVETAAQETQYF.

This clonotype was found many times. V gene TRBV20-1 combines with J gene TRBJ2-1; 7 nucleotides match TRBD2. J was trimmed by 9 bases and V by 3 bases; bases with no gene match: 11. Germline V CDR1 and CDR2: DFQATT, SNEGSKA (reference sequence). The CDR3 consists of 14 residues. In DNA, the CDR3 is TGCAGTGCTAGTAGATTGATTGGGGGGGGTGAGCAGTTCTTC. It yields the protein CSASRLIGGGEQFF.

Many counts were recorded for this clonotype. The V call is TRBV5-5, the J call TRBJ1-5; 9 nucleotides match TRBD1. The ends lost 0 bases at V and 4 bases at J; junction bases unmatched: 8. The CDR3 has 17 residues. Germline V gives CDR1 SGHKS, CDR2 YYEKEE (reference sequence). The CDR3 sequence is CASSLGLRTGENQPQHF. CDR3 bases: TGTGCCAGCAGCTTGGGCCTCCGGACAGGGGAAAATCAGCCCCAGCATTTT.

This clonotype was seen at least ten times. This rearrangement joins TRBV20-1 to TRBJ2-1; 13 bases are shared with TRBD2. With 5 bases clipped from V and 6 bases from J, the junction kept 1 base outside the gene matches. CDR3 length: 13 amino acids. Germline V gives CDR1 DFQATT, CDR2 SNEGSKA (reference sequence). This chain's CDR3 is CSAGLAGVNEQFF. The CDR3 DNA reads as TGCAGTGCTGGACTAGCGGGAGTCAATGAGCAGTTCTTC.

This clonotype was seen many times. The chain links TRBV10-3 to TRBJ2-3; D unresolved. There are 14 residues in the CDR3. V lost 2 bases and J 2 bases, leaving 8 bases between the germline ends. CDR1 and CDR2 (germline): ENHRY, SYGVKD. CDR3 region: CAISEQKHTDTQYF. The CDR3 DNA follows: TGTGCCATCAGTGAGCAGAAGCACACAGATACGCAGTATTTT.

Many counts were recorded for this clonotype. The chain employs TRBV12-3 or TRBV12-4 and TRBJ2-7; D perhaps matches TRBD2 (5 bases). This CDR3 contains 15 residues. V was shortened by 4 bases and J by 5 bases, with 18 bases between the two germline ends. The CDR3 protein is CASSSAHGLRNEQYF. Here the CDR3 DNA reads TGTGCCAGCAGTTCTGCTCACGGACTTCGAAACGAGCAGTACTTC.

This clonotype was observed a few times. This chain uses TRBV18 with TRBJ1-1, with TRBD1 identical over 8 bases. From germline, CDR1 is KGHSH and CDR2 LQKENI. This CDR3 region has 14 residues. With 5 bases clipped from V and 0 bases from J, the junction kept 2 bases outside the gene matches. The CDR3 loop is CASSETGVNTEAFF. CDR3 coding DNA: TGTGCCAGCTCAGAGACAGGGGTGAACACTGAAGCTTTCTTT.

This clonotype has a count of ten or more. CDR3 sequence (DNA): TGCGCCAGCAGTGAGTTCTCAGGACAGTCTGAAAAACTGTTTTTT. Encoded protein: CASSEFSGQSEKLFF. V and J are TRBV10-1 and TRBJ1-4; D is perhaps TRBD1 (6 bases). CDR1 is WNHNN, CDR2 SYGVQD, per germline (reference sequence). The length of the CDR3 is 15 residues. V was trimmed by 1 base and J by 7 bases, leaving 13 bases between them.

At least ten counts were recorded for this clonotype. The CDR3: CASSSRLVGGPSTDTQYF. In DNA, the CDR3 is TGCGCCAGCAGCTCCAGACTAGTGGGAGGACCTAGCACAGATACGCAGTATTTT. This chain uses TRBV5-1 with TRBJ2-3, with a tentative D call TRBD2 (6 bases). This CDR3 has 18 residues. Trimming took 3 bases from V and 0 from J, leaving 20 bases between them. The germline V gene encodes CDR1 SGHRS and CDR2 YFSETQ.

Ten or more counts support this clonotype. The gene calls are TRBV7-2 and TRBJ2-4; 12 positions match TRBD2. V trimming: 0 bases; J trimming: 3 bases; junction bases outside the gene matches: 9. CDR1 and CDR2 from the germline V gene are SGHTA and FQGNSA. The CDR3 has 19 residues. In DNA form, the CDR3 reads TGTGCCAGCAGCTTAGCTCTAGCGGGAGGGCGATTGGGCAAAAACATTCAGTACTTC. Protein: CASSLALAGGRLGKNIQYF.

A note on this clonotype: The junction departs from germline at one end; a sequencing error may be responsible. The chain combines TRBV28 with TRBJ2-1; 8 bases map to TRBD2. This CDR3 is 18 amino acids long. Germline V gene data show CDR1 as MDHEN and CDR2 as SYDVKM. The CDR3 spells CASSHLGAGTRGYNEQLF. CDR3 coding DNA: TGTGCCAGCAGCCACTTGGGGGCTGGGACTAGGGGTTACAATGAGCAGCTCTTT.

This clonotype was recorded at least ten times. The CDR3 DNA reads TGTGCCAGCAGTCAAACGGGGTACGAGCAGTACTTC. Protein sequence: CASSQTGYEQYF. This chain uses TRBV2 with TRBJ2-7; D may be TRBD2 (5 bases). Trimming left V 5 bases short and J 4 bases short, with 9 bases between. The germline V gene encodes CDR1 SNHLY and CDR2 FYNNEI. This CDR3 has 12 residues.

This clonotype was seen at least ten times. The CDR3 DNA follows: TGCGCCAGCAGCTTGACACTGGGACAGATGAACACTGAAGCTTTCTTT. Residues: CASSLTLGQMNTEAFF. The rearrangement uses TRBV5-1 and TRBJ1-1, with 7 bases aligning to TRBD1. The germline V gene has CDR1 SGHRS and CDR2 YFSETQ. The J segment lost 0 bases and the V segment lost 1 base, leaving 6 bases of the junction unmatched. The CDR3 contains 16 residues.

Many counts were recorded for this clonotype. The J gene is TRBJ2-2, the V gene TRBV5-1, with 7 bases identical to TRBD1. V lost 0 bases to trimming and J lost 6 bases; unmatched junction nucleotides: 8. CDR1 is SGHRS and CDR2 is YFSETQ in the germline V gene. This CDR3 comprises 16 residues. In DNA, the CDR3 is TGCGCCAGCAGCTTGGCGGCAGGGGGTTCCCCCGGGGAGCTGTTTTTT. Its translation: CASSLAAGGSPGELFF.

In its sample, this clonotype was seen once. Given a much more abundant clone one base away, this may be a read error. The chain employs TRBV6-2 or TRBV6-3 and TRBJ2-7, with D uncertain. CDR1 is MNHEY, CDR2 SVGEGT, per germline. This CDR3 is 11 amino acids long. The CDR3 sequence is CASSYNYEQCF. The CDR3 bases are TGTGCCAGCAGTTACAACTACGAGCAGTGCTTC.

This clonotype was picked up one time. A read error may produce the germline difference seen at one junction end. The genes are TRBV5-1 and TRBJ2-3; D gene ambiguous. The V gene's germline CDR1 is SGHRS and CDR2 YFSETQ. This CDR3 has 15 amino acids. CDR3 residues: CASSLKRDSKDTQYF. CDR3 bases: TGCGCCAGCAGCTTGAAACGAGATAGCAAAGATACGCAGTATTTT.

This clonotype has at least ten counts. The CDR3: CASSVAWGGGEQYF. CDR3 nucleotide sequence: TGTGCCAGCAGCGTAGCTTGGGGGGGCGGCGAGCAGTACTTC. V gene TRBV9 combines with J gene TRBJ2-7; D may be TRBD2 (7 bases). Germline V gene lookup returns CDR1 SGDLS and CDR2 YYNGEE. CDR3 length equals 14 residues. V gave up 0 bases and J gave up 6 bases, with 13 bases separating them.